The entry below describes one T cell receptor beta chain. The data were taken from a study of T cells in localized non-small cell lung cancer. CDR1 and CDR2 (germline): MNHNY, SVGAGI (reference sequence). The CDR3 length is 15 residues. V dropped 2 bases and J dropped 4; count of bases not matched to a gene: 7. Profiled with immunoSEQ multiplex PCR; TCRdb holds only in-frame clones, not every one. The sample has 43,000 or so clones, roughly 90% seen once. The chain joins TRBV6-6 to TRBJ1-2, with TRBD1 matching 7 bases. The starting material was PBMCs, obtained before any cancer treatment. This TCR derives from a woman aged 35 to 70 with stage II lung adenocarcinoma. For the CDR3, the DNA is TGTGCCAGCAGTTACGGTACAGGGGCGGGCTATGGCTACACCTTC. Encoded protein: CASSYGTGAGYGYTF.